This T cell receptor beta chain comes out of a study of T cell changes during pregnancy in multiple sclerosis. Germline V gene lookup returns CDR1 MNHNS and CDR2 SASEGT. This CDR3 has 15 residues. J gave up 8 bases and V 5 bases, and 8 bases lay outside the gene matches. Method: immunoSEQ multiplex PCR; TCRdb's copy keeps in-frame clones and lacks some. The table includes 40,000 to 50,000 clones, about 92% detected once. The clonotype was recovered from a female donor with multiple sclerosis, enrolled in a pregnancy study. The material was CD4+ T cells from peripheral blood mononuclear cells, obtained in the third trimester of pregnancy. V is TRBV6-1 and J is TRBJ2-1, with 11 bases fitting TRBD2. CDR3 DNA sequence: TGTGCCAGCAGTCCAACTAGCGGGAGTGAGTATGAGCAGTTCTTC. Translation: CASSPTSGSEYEQFF.